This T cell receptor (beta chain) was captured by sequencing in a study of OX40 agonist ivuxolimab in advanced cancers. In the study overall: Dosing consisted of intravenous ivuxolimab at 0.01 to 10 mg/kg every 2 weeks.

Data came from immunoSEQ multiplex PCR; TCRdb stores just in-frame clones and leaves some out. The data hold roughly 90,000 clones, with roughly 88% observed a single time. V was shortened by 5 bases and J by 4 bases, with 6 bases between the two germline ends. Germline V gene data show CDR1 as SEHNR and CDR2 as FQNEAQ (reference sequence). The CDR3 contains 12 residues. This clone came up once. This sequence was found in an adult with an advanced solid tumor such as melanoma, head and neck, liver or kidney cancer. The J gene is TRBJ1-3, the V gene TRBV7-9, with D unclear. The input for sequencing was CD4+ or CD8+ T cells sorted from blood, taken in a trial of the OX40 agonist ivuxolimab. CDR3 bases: TGTGCCAGCAGCGAAACAGGAAACACCATATATTTT. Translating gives CASSETGNTIYF. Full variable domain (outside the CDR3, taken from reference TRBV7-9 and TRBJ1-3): DTGVSQNPRHKITKRGQNVTFRCDPISEHNRLYWYRQTLGQGPEFLTYFQNEAQLEKSRLLSDRFSAERPKGSFSTLEIQRTEQGDSAMYLCASSETGNTIYFGEGSWLTVV.